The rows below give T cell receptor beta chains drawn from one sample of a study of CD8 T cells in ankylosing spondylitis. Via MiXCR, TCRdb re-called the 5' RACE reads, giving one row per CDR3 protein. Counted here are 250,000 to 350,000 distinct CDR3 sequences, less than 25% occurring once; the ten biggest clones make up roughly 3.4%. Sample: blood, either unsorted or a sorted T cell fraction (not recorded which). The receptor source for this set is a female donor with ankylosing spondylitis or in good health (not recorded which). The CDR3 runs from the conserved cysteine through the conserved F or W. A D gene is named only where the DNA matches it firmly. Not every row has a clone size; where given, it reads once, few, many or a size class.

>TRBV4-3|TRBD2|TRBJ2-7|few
TGCGCCAGCAGCCAACGTTTGGGAGGGGAAGTTTACGAGCAGTACTTC
CASSQRLGGEVYEQYF
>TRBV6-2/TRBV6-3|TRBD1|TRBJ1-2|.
TGTGCCAGCAGGATCTCCGGGACAGCGGGCTACACCTTC
CASRISGTAGYTF
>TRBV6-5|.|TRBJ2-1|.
TGTGCCAGCAGTTCAGGAGTTGGGGTGATTGTCAATGAGCAGTTCTTC
CASSSGVGVIVNEQFF
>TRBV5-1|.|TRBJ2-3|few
TGCGCCAGCAGCTTGGGAGGATACGGCACAGATACGCAGTATTTT
CASSLGGYGTDTQYF
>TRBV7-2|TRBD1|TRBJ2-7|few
TGTGCCAGTTCACCTATTTTGGGACAGGGGTTAGGCGAGCAGTACTTC
CASSPILGQGLGEQYF
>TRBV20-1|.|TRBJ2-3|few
TGCAGTGCTAGCGGTGAGGGCACAGATACGCAGTATTTT
CSASGEGTDTQYF
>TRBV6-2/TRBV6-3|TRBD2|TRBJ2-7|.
TGTGCCAGCAGTTATCAACGGGGGGGACCGGGACAAGTCGAGCAGTACTTC
CASSYQRGGPGQVEQYF
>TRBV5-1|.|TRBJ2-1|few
TGCGCCAGCAGCTCGATAGCGGCCTACAATGAGCAGTTCTTC
CASSSIAAYNEQFF
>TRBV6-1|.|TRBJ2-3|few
TGTGCCAGCAGCCCGGGACGAAACACAGATACGCAGTATTTT
CASSPGRNTDTQYF
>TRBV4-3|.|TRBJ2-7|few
TGCGCCAGCAGCCAAGTGCGAGGTACTTACGAGCAGTACTTC
CASSQVRGTYEQYF
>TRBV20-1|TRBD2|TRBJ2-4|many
TGCAGTGCTAAGCGGGAGGTAGCTAAAAACATTCAGTACTTC
CSAKREVAKNIQYF